Described below is a single T cell receptor (beta chain) sequence and its context. The data derive from a study of T cells in tuberculosis. Germline assignment: CDR1 SGHAT and CDR2 FQNNGV. CDR3 length: 15 amino acids. Trimming took 1 base from V and 6 from J, leaving 14 bases between them. Clones were read by immunoSEQ multiplex PCR, and TCRdb kept only the in-frame ones, dropping some. The repertoire has over 30,000 clones, around 96% of them found once; the top ten carry approximately 6.3%. This chain links TRBV11-2 with TRBJ2-3, with a tentative D call TRBD1 (6 bases). The sequence was obtained from a donor aged 5 to 30 with latent tuberculosis or without tuberculosis infection. The source material was PBMCs. Here the CDR3 reads CASSLVGAGVDTQYF. The CDR3 DNA reads as TGTGCCAGCAGCTTAGTTGGCGCAGGGGTTGATACGCAGTATTTT.